The 17 T cell receptor beta chains given below trace back to one sample, sequenced in a study of immune evolution from preneoplasia to lung adenocarcinoma. Generated by immunoSEQ multiplex PCR, the TCRdb table keeps only in-frame clones and is missing some. Of approximately 9,000 clones listed, roughly 82% are singletons. The sequencing input was FFPE minimally invasive lung adenocarcinoma tissue. These TCRs come from a person between 65 and 79 years old with lung adenocarcinoma.

This sequence joins TRBV2 and TRBJ1-2; D gene uncertain. CDR1 and CDR2 from the germline V gene are SNHLY and FYNNEI. The CDR3 extends over 15 amino acids. The V end was cut by 7 bases, the J end by 5 bases, with 20 bases between. The CDR3 reads CASIPTQQWGYGYTF. CDR3 DNA sequence: TGTGCCAGCATCCCGACCCAGCAGTGGGGATATGGCTACACCTTC. Full variable domain (rest looked up from reference TRBV2 and TRBJ1-2): EPEVTQTPSHQVTQMGQEVILRCVPISNHLYFYWYRQILGQKVEFLVSFYNNEISEKSEIFDDQFSVERPDGSNFTLKIRSTKLEDSAMYFCASIPTQQWGYGYTFGSGTRLTVV.

The chain employs TRBV7-3 and TRBJ1-4; D is uncertain. The CDR3 sequence is 13 residues long. Trimming took off 3 bases at V and 5 bases at J, with 7 bases between the two ends. Germline V lookup: CDR1 SGHTA, CDR2 FQGTGA. The CDR3 DNA sequence: TGTGCCAGCAGCTTCGGGCCAAATGAAAAACTGTTTTTT. Its protein is CASSFGPNEKLFF.

This chain connects TRBV6-1 to TRBJ1-1; 10 nucleotides line up with TRBD1. CDR3 length equals 15 residues. Looked up from germline, CDR1 is MNHNS and CDR2 is SASEGT. V lost 6 bases, J lost 2 bases, and 6 bases stayed unmatched. CDR3 coding DNA: TGTGCCAGCAGATGGACAGGGGGGGAAAACACTGAAGCTTTCTTT. Residues: CASRWTGGENTEAFF.

The chain is built from TRBV5-6 and TRBJ1-2, with D unresolved. Looked up from germline, CDR1 is SGHDT and CDR2 is YYEEEE. The CDR3 runs 14 residues. V was trimmed by 6 bases and J by 4 bases, leaving 16 bases between them. The CDR3 DNA reads as TGTGCCAGCACCGCGTCAAAGGGAGCCTATGGCTACACCTTC. This encodes CASTASKGAYGYTF.

The chain carries TRBV6-5 and TRBJ2-5; 7 nucleotides line up with TRBD2. The CDR3 is 15 amino acids. The J segment lost 5 bases and the V segment lost 2 bases, leaving 8 bases of the junction unmatched. CDR1 is MNHEY and CDR2 is SVGAGI in the germline V gene. As DNA, the CDR3 is TGTGCCAGCAGTTACGTTATAGCGGGCCGGGAGACCCAGTACTTC. Its translation is CASSYVIAGRETQYF.

The chain is built from TRBV7-2 and TRBJ1-4; D is possibly TRBD1 (5 bases). Germline CDR1 and CDR2: SGHTA and FQGNSA. There are 14 residues in the CDR3. V gave up 5 bases and J gave up 8 bases, with 15 bases separating them. CDR3 sequence: CASSLSQGREKLFF. As DNA, the CDR3 is TGTGCCAGCAGCCTTAGCCAGGGCCGGGAAAAACTGTTTTTT.

The chain has TRBV5-1 and TRBJ2-5; 7 positions agree with TRBD2. The V segment lost 0 bases and the J segment 5 bases; nucleotides outside the gene matches: 13. Germline CDR1 and CDR2: SGHRS and YFSETQ. CDR3 size: 17 residues. The CDR3 region has the DNA TGCGCCAGCAGCTTGGACGTATTCGGGGGGAATGACGAGACCCAGTACTTC. This sequence encodes CASSLDVFGGNDETQYF.

The chain couples TRBV7-8 to TRBJ2-1; 7 bases align to TRBD2. Germline V gene lookup returns CDR1 SGHVS and CDR2 FQNEAQ. J gave up 12 bases and V 2 bases, and 10 bases lay outside the gene matches. The CDR3 is made up of 14 amino acids. CDR3: CASSLHTAGWVQFF. CDR3 nucleotide sequence: TGTGCCAGCAGCTTACATACAGCGGGATGGGTGCAGTTCTTC.

Comments on this clone: Other DNA sequences from this sample encode an identical CDR3 as well. The CDR3 DNA follows: TGTGCCAGCAGCTTAGAAGGCTATAACAATGAGCAGTTCTTC. It encodes CASSLEGYNNEQFF. The chain joins TRBV11-3 to TRBJ2-1; D uncertain. Germline CDR1 is SGHNT and CDR2 is YENEEA. CDR3 length: 14 residues. The V and J ends lost 0 bases and 5 bases respectively, with 8 bases between them.

The chain carries TRBV5-1 and TRBJ1-6; 9 nucleotides match TRBD1. CDR1 and CDR2 from the germline V gene are SGHRS and YFSETQ. J was trimmed by 7 bases and V by 3 bases; bases with no gene match: 2. The length of the CDR3 is 14 residues. The CDR3 sequence: CASSWTGVNSPLHF. The CDR3 DNA reads as TGCGCCAGCAGCTGGACAGGGGTGAATTCACCCCTCCACTTT.

CDR3 sequence (DNA): TGTGCCAGTAGTATTGCGGGAGCTGACGAGCAGTACTTC. This codes for CASSIAGADEQYF. V is TRBV19 and J is TRBJ2-7, with TRBD2 matching over 7 bases. Germline CDR1 LNHDA, CDR2 SQIVND (reference sequence). The CDR3 covers 13 residues. The trim removed 3 bases at V and 5 bases at J, leaving 4 bases unmatched.

The gene calls are TRBV29-1 and TRBJ1-1, with D possibly TRBD1 on 5 matching bases. CDR3 length: 11 amino acids. From germline, CDR1 is SQVTM and CDR2 ANQGSEA. V dropped 6 bases and J dropped 1 base, with 6 bases sitting between them. The CDR3 region has the DNA TGCAGCGTAGGGGAGAACACTGAAGCTTTCTTT. Protein product: CSVGENTEAFF.

This clone has more than one count but fewer than ten. The V call is TRBV28, the J call TRBJ1-5; 7 positions agree with TRBD1. Per the germline V gene, CDR1 is MDHEN and CDR2 is SYDVKM. There are 14 residues in the CDR3. Trimming cost V 2 bases and J 3 bases; bases outside gene matches: 1. CDR3 DNA: TGTGCCAGCAGTTTAACAGGGGACAATCAGCCCCAGCATTTT. Protein sequence: CASSLTGDNQPQHF.

The chain combines TRBV4-2 with TRBJ2-1; 10 nucleotides line up with TRBD2. Germline loops: CDR1 LGHNA, CDR2 YNFKEQ. This CDR3 is built from 20 residues. V gave up 1 base and J gave up 1 base; unmatched junction bases: 13. The CDR3 sequence is CASSQAPIAGGLRSYNEQFF. The CDR3 nucleotides are TGTGCCAGCAGCCAAGCACCCATAGCGGGGGGCCTACGATCCTACAATGAGCAGTTCTTC.

The chain has TRBV6-5 and TRBJ2-1; D not resolved. V was trimmed by 5 bases and J by 7 bases, leaving 15 bases between them. Per germline, CDR1 MNHEY and CDR2 SVGAGI. The CDR3 contains 14 residues. CDR3 in amino acids: CASSTLTVRNEQFF. In nucleotides, the CDR3 is TGTGCCAGCAGTACGCTTACTGTCCGGAATGAGCAGTTCTTC.

The CDR3 region is CAWRPRRGEKLFF. The CDR3 DNA follows: TGTGCCTGGAGGCCTAGACGTGGTGAAAAACTGTTTTTT. The chain has TRBV30 and TRBJ1-4, with D unresolved. The CDR3 loop spans 13 amino acids. In germline, CDR1 is GTSNPN, CDR2 SVGIG (reference sequence). The V end lost 3 bases, the J end lost 7 bases, and 12 bases lay between the germline ends.

This chain links TRBV29-1 with TRBJ2-7; D might be TRBD1 or TRBD2, each matching 5 bases. V lost 4 bases and J 1 base, leaving 14 bases between the germline ends. Germline V gene data show CDR1 as SQVTM and CDR2 as ANQGSEA. This CDR3 spans 14 amino acids. CDR3 DNA sequence: TGCAGCGTTGTTTATGGGACGGTATCCTACGAGCAGTACTTC. Protein product: CSVVYGTVSYEQYF.